This T cell receptor (beta chain) was retrieved from a study of early T cells in non-severe SARS-CoV-2 infection. Whole-study context: Alpha and beta chains were unpaired, from unsorted whole-blood bulk RNA. Regarding the study as a whole: VDJdb-based annotation leaned toward anti-spike CD8 responses and missed private and CD4 specificities.

This clonotype turned up a few times. Its antigen remains unknown. The V gene lost 0 bases and the J gene lost 6 bases, with 12 bases spanning the gap. The CDR3 length is 14 residues. The germline V gene encodes CDR1 SGHRS and CDR2 YFSETQ. Researchers attached unique molecular identifiers to individual cDNA molecules. TCRdb ran MiXCR on the 5' RACE reads and lists one entry per CDR3 protein. Among roughly 120,000 distinct CDR3 sequences, about 15% were seen once, and the ten largest hold about a fifth. This clonotype originated in an adult who was a healthcare worker with PCR-confirmed SARS-CoV-2 infection or an uninfected control (not recorded which). The sequenced sample was whole blood. The chain employs TRBV5-1 and TRBJ1-1; the D gene is possibly TRBD1 (5 bases). DNA for the CDR3: TGCGCCAGCAGCTTGGGTGGCCCGGGGGCTGAAGCTTTCTTT. Its translation is CASSLGGPGAEAFF. Combining the CDR3 with reference TRBV5-1 and TRBJ1-1 gives the whole variable domain KAGVTQTPRYLIKTRGQQVTLSCSPISGHRSVSWYQQTPGQGLQFLFEYFSETQRNKGNFPGRFSGRQFSNSRSEMNVSTLELGDSALYLCASSLGGPGAEAFFGQGTRLTVV.